One and the same sample provided the 8 T cell receptor beta chains below, sequenced in a study of siplizumab effects on memory and regulatory T cells. Clones were read by immunoSEQ multiplex PCR, and TCRdb kept only the in-frame ones, dropping some. The sample yields 97,000 or so clones, roughly 92% seen once. Sequences were obtained from CD4+ T cells sorted from blood. These receptor sequences come from a human donor in good health.

The gene calls are TRBV15 and TRBJ1-2, with unresolved D. Germline CDR1 LNHNV, CDR2 YYDKDF (reference sequence). The CDR3 extends over 15 amino acids. Trimming cost V 5 bases and J 7 bases, with 20 bases left between them. The CDR3 coding sequence is TGTGCCACCAGCCCTGGCGGATTCGCTTTAAGTGGCTACACCTTC. Protein sequence: CATSPGGFALSGYTF.

With respect to this clone: One junction end disagrees with the germline gene, perhaps due to a read error. The chain has TRBV7-2 and TRBJ2-5; 9 bases match TRBD1. This CDR3 has 12 amino acids. Germline V gene lookup returns CDR1 SGHTA and CDR2 FQGNSA. The CDR3 loop reads CASSLARDRVHF. The CDR3, as DNA: TGTGCCAGCAGCTTAGCCCGGGACAGGGTTCACTTC. Using reference TRBV7-2 and TRBJ2-5 for the parts outside the CDR3, the full variable domain is GAGVSQSPSNKVTEKGKDVELRCDPISGHTALYWYRQSLGQGLEFLIYFQGNSAPDKSGLPSDRFSAERTGGSVSTLTIQRTQQEDSAVYLCASSLARDRVHFGPGTRLLVL.

The V gene is TRBV28, the J gene TRBJ2-1; possibly TRBD2 for D (5 bases). V was shortened by 6 bases and J by 9 bases, with 12 bases between the two germline ends. Germline lookup yields CDR1 MDHEN and CDR2 SYDVKM. This CDR3 is 12 amino acids long. The CDR3 loop reads CASRKDWGEQFF. DNA of the CDR3: TGTGCCAGCAGAAAGGACTGGGGTGAGCAGTTCTTC.

V is TRBV7-3 and J is TRBJ2-6; D uncertain. Per germline, CDR1 SGHTA and CDR2 FQGTGA. V gave up 1 base and J gave up 2 bases, with 3 bases separating them. This CDR3 comprises 14 residues. In nucleotides, the CDR3 is TGTGCCAGCAGCTTAAGCCCTGGGGCCAACGTCCTGACTTTC. This encodes CASSLSPGANVLTF.

The rearrangement links TRBV19 to TRBJ1-1, with 9 nucleotides matching TRBD1. The CDR3 loop spans 14 amino acids. The V and J ends lost 4 bases and 7 bases, in that order; junction bases with no gene match: 7. Germline-derived CDR1 and CDR2 are LNHDA and SQIVND (reference sequence). The CDR3 loop is CASSTQGASGEAFF. The CDR3 DNA reads TGTGCCAGTAGTACACAGGGGGCTTCGGGTGAAGCTTTCTTT.

V and J are TRBV27 and TRBJ1-1; TRBD1 aligns across 8 bases. J lost 7 bases, V lost 1 base, and 14 bases had no gene match. Per germline, CDR1 MNHEY and CDR2 SMNVEV (reference sequence). The length of the CDR3 is 17 residues. This chain's CDR3 is CASSLFLTGASSGEAFF. The CDR3 nucleotides are TGTGCCAGCAGTTTATTCCTGACAGGGGCGAGCTCGGGTGAAGCTTTCTTT.

This clone was observed once. The chain has TRBV7-2 and TRBJ2-5; D may be TRBD1 (6 bases). V was clipped by 3 bases and J by 2 bases, with 13 bases between them. The germline CDR1 and CDR2 sequences are SGHTA and FQGNSA. CDR3 length: 15 residues. The CDR3: CASSFPTGGQETQYF. CDR3 DNA sequence: TGTGCCAGCAGCTTCCCGACAGGCGGGCAAGAGACCCAGTACTTC.

The chain uses TRBV5-1 and TRBJ2-5, with TRBD1 matching 9 bases. Per the germline V gene, CDR1 is SGHRS and CDR2 is YFSETQ. The V and J ends lost 0 bases and 10 bases, in that order; junction bases with no gene match: 1. This CDR3 contains 12 residues. CDR3 nucleotide sequence: TGCGCCAGCAGCTTGGGACAGGGGGACCAGTACTTC. Its protein product is CASSLGQGDQYF.